The entry that follows covers one TCR beta chain sequence. The repertoire was sequenced with immunoSEQ multiplex PCR; TCRdb's copy has only in-frame clones and lacks some. The sample lists around 100,000 clones, 90% to 96% seen once, with just over 2% in the top ten. The data derive from a study of OX40 agonist ivuxolimab in advanced cancers. Study background: Intravenous ivuxolimab at 0.01 to 10 mg/kg was given to patients every 2 weeks. Patients enrolled in dose escalation were diagnosed with hepatocellular carcinoma, melanoma, renal cell or head and neck cancer.

The timepoints at which blood was sampled were baseline, cycle 4 day 1, and cycle 7 day 1. The V gene's germline CDR1 is LNHDA and CDR2 SQIVND (reference sequence). The CDR3 totals 15 residues. V was clipped by 1 base and J by 4 bases; unmatched bases: 5. The TCR sequence derives from an adult with an advanced solid tumor such as melanoma, head and neck, liver or kidney cancer. This chain joins TRBV19 and TRBJ2-7, with 9 bases matching TRBD1. Sequencing used CD4+ or CD8+ T cells sorted from blood, obtained in a trial of the OX40 agonist ivuxolimab. The DNA for the CDR3 is TGTGCCAGTAGTATAGGGGACAGGGAGCTTTACGAGCAGTACTTC. Translating gives CASSIGDRELYEQYF.